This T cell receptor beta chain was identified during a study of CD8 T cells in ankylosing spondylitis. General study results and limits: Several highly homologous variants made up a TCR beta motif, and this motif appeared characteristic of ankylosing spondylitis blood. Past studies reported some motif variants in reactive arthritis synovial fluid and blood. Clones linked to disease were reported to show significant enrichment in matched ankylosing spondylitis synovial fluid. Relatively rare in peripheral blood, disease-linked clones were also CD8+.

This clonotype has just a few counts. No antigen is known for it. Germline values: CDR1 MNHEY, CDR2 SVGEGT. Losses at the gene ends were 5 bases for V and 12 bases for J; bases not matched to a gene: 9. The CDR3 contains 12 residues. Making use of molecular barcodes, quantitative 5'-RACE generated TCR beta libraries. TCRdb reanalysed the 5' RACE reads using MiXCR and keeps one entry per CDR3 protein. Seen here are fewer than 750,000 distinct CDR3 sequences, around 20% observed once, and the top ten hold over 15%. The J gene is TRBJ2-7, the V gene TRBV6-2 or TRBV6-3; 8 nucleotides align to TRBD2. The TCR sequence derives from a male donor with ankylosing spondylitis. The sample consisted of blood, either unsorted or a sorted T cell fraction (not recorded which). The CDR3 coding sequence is TGTGCCAGCAGTGAGGCCAGCGGGAGAATGTACTTC. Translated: CASSEASGRMYF.